The sequence of this T cell receptor beta chain was determined in a study of blood T cell repertoires in COVID-19. Whole-study context: Sites across the United States, Italy and Spain contributed samples from acute and convalescent COVID-19.

Seattle's cohort entered during active infection and was followed longitudinally. V was clipped by 5 bases and J by 0 bases; unmatched bases: 4. This CDR3 has 15 residues. Germline CDR1 is SGHNT and CDR2 is YENEEA. The method was immunoSEQ multiplex PCR; TCRdb's version includes in-frame clones alone and lacks a portion of them. The repertoire consists of approximately 500,000 clones, with 89% occurring once and the leading ten covering roughly 0.9%. This sequence was found in a young man with COVID-19, enrolled during active disease. What was sequenced was peripheral blood. V is TRBV11-3 and J is TRBJ2-7, with 10 bases lining up with TRBD2. The CDR3 bases are TGTGCCAGCAGCCGACTAGCGGGTTTCTCCTACGAGCAGTACTTC. Amino acid sequence: CASSRLAGFSYEQYF.